This T cell receptor (beta chain) emerged from a study of cytomegalovirus exposure and HLA in healthy donors. Notes on this clone: Its antigen is still unknown.

PCR used 60 Vbeta primers and 13 Jbeta primers. The protocol was immunoSEQ multiplex PCR, while the TCRdb copy is restricted to in-frame clones and leaves out a portion. The data show more than 100,000 clones, more than 70% seen once. General study points: TCR beta V segments were, for the most part, productive about 87% or about 30% of the time in an earlier analysis. It was shown in a later analysis that HLA-associated TCR beta chains were more clonally expanded than other, equally common chains.

The sequence was obtained from a male donor in good health and CMV-seronegative. The sequenced material came from PBMCs.

In DNA form, the CDR3 reads TGTGCCAGCAGCTTAGGCGAAGCAACTAATGAAAAACTGTTTTTT. As protein: CASSLGEATNEKLFF. The genes are TRBV7-9 and TRBJ1-4; no clear D gene. CDR1 is SEHNR, CDR2 FQNEAQ, per germline (reference sequence). Trimming took 1 base from V and 0 from J, leaving 6 bases between them. This CDR3 has 15 residues.